The 7 T cell receptor beta chains below were found in one sample sequenced in a study of blood T cell repertoires in COVID-19. Assay used: immunoSEQ multiplex PCR; TCRdb lists only in-frame clones, some missing. This sample has some 160,000 clones, with 85% to 90% found just once. Sequenced material: PBMCs or T cells enriched from blood (not recorded which). The receptor source for this set is a woman in her forties or fifties who had recovered from COVID-19.

The rearrangement joins TRBV18 to TRBJ2-7; 8 positions match TRBD1. CDR3 length: 18 amino acids. Germline-derived CDR1 and CDR2 are KGHSH and LQKENI. The ends lost 2 bases at V and 2 bases at J; junction bases unmatched: 14. This CDR3 reads CASSPTFRDRKGTYEQYF. CDR3 nucleotide sequence: TGTGCCAGCTCACCAACGTTCCGGGACAGGAAAGGCACCTACGAGCAGTACTTC.

V gene TRBV18 combines with J gene TRBJ2-5, with D unresolved. The CDR3 loop spans 14 amino acids. Trimming removed 6 bases from V and 2 bases from J, with 13 bases in between. Germline V CDR1 and CDR2: KGHSH, LQKENI. CDR3 loop: CASSLDPQQETQYF. The CDR3 nucleotides read TGTGCCAGCTCTCTAGACCCTCAACAAGAGACCCAGTACTTC.

V is TRBV30 and J is TRBJ1-2, with D possibly TRBD1 on 5 matching bases. The CDR3 consists of 13 residues. V was cut by 4 bases and J by 7 bases, with 16 bases left in between. The germline V gene encodes CDR1 GTSNPN and CDR2 SVGIG (reference sequence). The CDR3 DNA reads as TGTGCCTGGATCTGGGAGGGGTGGGGTGGCTACACCTTC. As protein: CAWIWEGWGGYTF. The full variable domain, its missing parts supplied by reference TRBV30 and TRBJ1-2, is SQTIHQWPATLVQPVGSPLSLECTVEGTSNPNLYWYRQAAGRGLQLLFYSVGIGQISSEVPQNLSASRPQDRQFILSSKKLLLSDSGFYLCAWIWEGWGGYTFGSGTRLTVV.

The rearrangement uses TRBV7-2 and TRBJ2-7; D perhaps matches TRBD2 (5 bases). CDR1 and CDR2 from the germline V gene are SGHTA and FQGNSA. Trimming cost V 1 base and J 4 bases, with 8 bases left between them. This CDR3 is 13 amino acids long. As DNA, the CDR3 is TGTGCCAGCAGCTTAGGTTGGGAGTACGAGCAGTACTTC. This codes for CASSLGWEYEQYF.

The genes are TRBV27 and TRBJ2-3, with a possible D match to TRBD1 (5 bases). Germline CDR1 and CDR2: MNHEY and SMNVEV (reference sequence). CDR3 length: 12 residues. Trimming removed 4 bases from V and 5 bases from J, with 7 bases in between. The CDR3 reads CASSSREDTQYF. In DNA form, the CDR3 reads TGTGCCAGCAGTTCCAGGGAAGATACGCAGTATTTT.

This clone is a singleton in its sample. The chain is built from TRBV7-2 and TRBJ2-3; D remains unclear. There are 13 residues in the CDR3. CDR1 is SGHTA, CDR2 FQGNSA, per germline. V lost 2 bases to trimming and J lost 6 bases, with 9 bases between them. The CDR3 region has the DNA TGTGCCAGCAGCTTACGTATGTCGGATACGCAGTATTTT. Translation gives CASSLRMSDTQYF.

This clone was picked up one time. V usage is TRBV30 and J usage is TRBJ1-3; D is undetermined. Germline V gene sequence: CDR1 GTSNPN, CDR2 SVGIG (reference sequence). V lost 1 base and J 5 bases, leaving 6 bases between the germline ends. The CDR3 sequence is 12 residues long. CDR3 DNA sequence: TGTGCCTGGAGTGGTCCTAGAAACACCATATATTTT. This translates into CAWSGPRNTIYF.